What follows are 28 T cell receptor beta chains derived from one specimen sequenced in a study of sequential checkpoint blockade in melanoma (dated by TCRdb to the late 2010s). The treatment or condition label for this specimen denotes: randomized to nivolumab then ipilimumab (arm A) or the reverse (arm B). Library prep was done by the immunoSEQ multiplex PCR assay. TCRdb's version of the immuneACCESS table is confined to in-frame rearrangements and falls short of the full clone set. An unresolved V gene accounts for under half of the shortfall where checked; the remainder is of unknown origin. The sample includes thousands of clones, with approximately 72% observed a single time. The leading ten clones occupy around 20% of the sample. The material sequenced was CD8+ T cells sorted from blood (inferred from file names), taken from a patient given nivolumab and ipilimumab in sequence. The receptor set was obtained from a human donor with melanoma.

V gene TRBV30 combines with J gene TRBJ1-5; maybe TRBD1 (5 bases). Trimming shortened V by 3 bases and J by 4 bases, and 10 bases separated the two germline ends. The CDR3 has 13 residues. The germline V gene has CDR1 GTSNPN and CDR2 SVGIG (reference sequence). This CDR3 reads CAWSDRTNQPQHF. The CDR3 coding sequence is TGTGCCTGGAGCGACAGAACTAATCAGCCCCAGCATTTT.

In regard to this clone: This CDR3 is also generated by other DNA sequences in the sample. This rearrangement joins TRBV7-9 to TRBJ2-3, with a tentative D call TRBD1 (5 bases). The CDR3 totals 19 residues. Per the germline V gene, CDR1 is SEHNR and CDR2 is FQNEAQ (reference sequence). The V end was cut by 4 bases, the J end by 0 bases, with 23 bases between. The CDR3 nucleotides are TGTGCCAGCAGCTCCACCCTACCACGACAGAGGCAAAGCACAGATACGCAGTATTTT. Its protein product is CASSSTLPRQRQSTDTQYF.

DNA of the CDR3: TGTGCCAGCAGCAGGGGGGAGACCCAGTACTTC. This sequence encodes CASSRGETQYF. This chain uses TRBV4-2 with TRBJ2-5; D possibly corresponds to TRBD1 (6 bases). Germline V gene sequence: CDR1 LGHNA, CDR2 YNFKEQ. Trimming took off 5 bases at V and 5 bases at J, with 6 bases between the two ends. The CDR3 sequence is 11 residues long.

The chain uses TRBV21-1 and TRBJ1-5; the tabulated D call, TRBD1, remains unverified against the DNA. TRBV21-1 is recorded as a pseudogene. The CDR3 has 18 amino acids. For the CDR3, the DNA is TGTGCCAGCAGCCCCGGGACAGGGGTTTTTTGGGGCAATCAGCCCCAGCATTTT. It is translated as CASSPGTGVFWGNQPQHF.

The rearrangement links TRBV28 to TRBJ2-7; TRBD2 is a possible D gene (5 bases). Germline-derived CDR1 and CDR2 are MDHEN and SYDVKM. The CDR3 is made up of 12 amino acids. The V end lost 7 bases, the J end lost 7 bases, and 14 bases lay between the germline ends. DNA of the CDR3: TGTGCCAGCACCCCCCCCCGGGGAGAGCAGTACTTC. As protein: CASTPPRGEQYF. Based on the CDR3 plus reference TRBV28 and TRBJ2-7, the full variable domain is DVKVTQSSRYLVKRTGEKVFLECVQDMDHENMFWYRQDPGLGLRLIYFSYDVKMKEKGDIPEGYSVSREKKERFSLILESASTNQTSMYLCASTPPRGEQYFGPGTRLTVT.

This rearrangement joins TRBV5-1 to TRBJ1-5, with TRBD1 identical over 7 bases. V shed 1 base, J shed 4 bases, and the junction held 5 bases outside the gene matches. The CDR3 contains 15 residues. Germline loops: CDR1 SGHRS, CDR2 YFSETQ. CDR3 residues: CASSLNGQENQPQHF. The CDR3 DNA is TGCGCCAGCAGCTTGAACGGACAGGAAAATCAGCCCCAGCATTTT.

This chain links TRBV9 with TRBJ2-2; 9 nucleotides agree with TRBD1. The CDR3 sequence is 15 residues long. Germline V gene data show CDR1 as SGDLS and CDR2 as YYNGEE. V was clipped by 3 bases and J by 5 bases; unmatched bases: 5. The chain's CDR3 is CASSDGTGLTGELFF. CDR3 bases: TGTGCCAGCAGCGATGGGACAGGGTTAACCGGGGAGCTGTTTTTT.

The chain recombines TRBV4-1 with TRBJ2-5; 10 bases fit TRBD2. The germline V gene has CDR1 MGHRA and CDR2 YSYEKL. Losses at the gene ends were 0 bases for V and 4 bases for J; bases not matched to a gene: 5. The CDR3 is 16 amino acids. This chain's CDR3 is CASSQDLASGRETQYF. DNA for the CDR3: TGCGCCAGCAGCCAAGATCTTGCTAGCGGGAGAGAGACCCAGTACTTC.

The CDR3 DNA reads as TGCGCCAGCAGCTTGGCGACGGCGGGACAGGGCGCCTACGAGCAGTACTTC. Translated, it gives CASSLATAGQGAYEQYF. The rearrangement links TRBV5-1 to TRBJ2-7; the match to TRBD1 covers 9 bases. CDR1 is SGHRS, CDR2 YFSETQ, per germline. V lost 0 bases and J lost 2; bases outside the gene matches: 9. CDR3 length: 17 amino acids. The complete variable domain, with remaining parts taken from reference TRBV5-1 and TRBJ2-7, reads KAGVTQTPRYLIKTRGQQVTLSCSPISGHRSVSWYQQTPGQGLQFLFEYFSETQRNKGNFPGRFSGRQFSNSRSEMNVSTLELGDSALYLCASSLATAGQGAYEQYFGPGTRLTVT.

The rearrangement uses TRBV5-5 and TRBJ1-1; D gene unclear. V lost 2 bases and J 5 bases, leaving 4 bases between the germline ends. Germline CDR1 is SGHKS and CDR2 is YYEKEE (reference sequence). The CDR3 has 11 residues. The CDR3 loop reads CASSFSTEAFF. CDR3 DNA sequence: TGTGCCAGCAGCTTTTCAACTGAAGCTTTCTTT.

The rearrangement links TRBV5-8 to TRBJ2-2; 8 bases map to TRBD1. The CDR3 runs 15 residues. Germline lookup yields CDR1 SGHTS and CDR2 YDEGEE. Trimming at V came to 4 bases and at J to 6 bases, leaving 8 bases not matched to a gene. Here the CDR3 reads CASSRTDRGAGELFF. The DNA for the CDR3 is TGTGCCAGCAGCCGGACCGACAGGGGCGCCGGGGAGCTGTTTTTT.

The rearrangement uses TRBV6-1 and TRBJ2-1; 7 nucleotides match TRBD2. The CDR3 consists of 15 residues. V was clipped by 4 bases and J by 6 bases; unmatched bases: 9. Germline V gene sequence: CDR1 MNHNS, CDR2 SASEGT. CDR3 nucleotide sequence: TGTGCCAGCAGTGTTTCAGCGGGGACCCGCAATGAGCAGTTCTTC. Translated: CASSVSAGTRNEQFF.

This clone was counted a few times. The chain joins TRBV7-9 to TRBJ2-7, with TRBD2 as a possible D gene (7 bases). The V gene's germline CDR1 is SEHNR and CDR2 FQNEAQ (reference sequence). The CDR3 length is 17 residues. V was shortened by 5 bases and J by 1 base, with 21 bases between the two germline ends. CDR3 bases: TGTGCCAGCAGCCCCAGCGGGGCGGGGGCTCTATCCTACGAGCAGTACTTC. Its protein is CASSPSGAGALSYEQYF. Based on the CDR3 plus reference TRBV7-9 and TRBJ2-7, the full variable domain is DTGVSQNPRHKITKRGQNVTFRCDPISEHNRLYWYRQTLGQGPEFLTYFQNEAQLEKSRLLSDRFSAERPKGSFSTLEIQRTEQGDSAMYLCASSPSGAGALSYEQYFGPGTRLTVT.

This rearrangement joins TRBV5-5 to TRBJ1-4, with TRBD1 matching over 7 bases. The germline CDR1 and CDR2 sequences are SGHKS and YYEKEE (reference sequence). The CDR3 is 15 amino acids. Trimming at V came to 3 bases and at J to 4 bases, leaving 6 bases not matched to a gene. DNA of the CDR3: TGTGCCAGCAGCTACCGGGACAGTCTTAATGAAAAACTGTTTTTT. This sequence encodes CASSYRDSLNEKLFF. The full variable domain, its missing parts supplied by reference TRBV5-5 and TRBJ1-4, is DAGVTQSPTHLIKTRGQQVTLRCSPISGHKSVSWYQQVLGQGPQFIFQYYEKEERGRGNFPDRFSARQFPNYSSELNVNALLLGDSALYLCASSYRDSLNEKLFFGSGTQLSVL.

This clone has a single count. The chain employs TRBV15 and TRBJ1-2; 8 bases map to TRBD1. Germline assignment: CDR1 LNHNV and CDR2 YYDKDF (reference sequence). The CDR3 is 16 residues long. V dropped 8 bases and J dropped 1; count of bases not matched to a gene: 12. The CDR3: CATANSGTGFNYGYTF. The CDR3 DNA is TGTGCCACCGCAAACTCCGGGACAGGATTTAACTATGGCTACACCTTC.

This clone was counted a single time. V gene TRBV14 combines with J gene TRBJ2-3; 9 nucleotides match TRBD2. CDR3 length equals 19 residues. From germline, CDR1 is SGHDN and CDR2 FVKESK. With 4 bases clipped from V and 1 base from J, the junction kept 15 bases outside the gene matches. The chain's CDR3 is CASSLMERGAVIGTDTQYF. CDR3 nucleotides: TGTGCCAGCAGCCTGATGGAGCGGGGGGCTGTCATCGGCACAGATACGCAGTATTTT. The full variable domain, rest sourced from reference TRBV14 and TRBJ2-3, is EAGVTQFPSHSVIEKGQTVTLRCDPISGHDNLYWYRRVMGKEIKFLLHFVKESKQDESGMPNNRFLAERTGGTYSTLKVQPAELEDSGVYFCASSLMERGAVIGTDTQYFGPGTRLTVL.

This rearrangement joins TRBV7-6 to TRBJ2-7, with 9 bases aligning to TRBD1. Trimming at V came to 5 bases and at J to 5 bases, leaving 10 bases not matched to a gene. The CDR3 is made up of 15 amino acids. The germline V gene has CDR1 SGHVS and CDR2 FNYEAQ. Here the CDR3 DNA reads TGTGCCAGCAGCCCCGGAGCCGGGACAGGGAACGAGCAGTACTTC. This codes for CASSPGAGTGNEQYF. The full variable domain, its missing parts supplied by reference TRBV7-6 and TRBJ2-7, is GAGVSQSPRYKVTKRGQDVALRCDPISGHVSLYWYRQALGQGPEFLTYFNYEAQQDKSGLPNDRFSAERPEGSISTLTIQRTEQRDSAMYRCASSPGAGTGNEQYFGPGTRLTVT.

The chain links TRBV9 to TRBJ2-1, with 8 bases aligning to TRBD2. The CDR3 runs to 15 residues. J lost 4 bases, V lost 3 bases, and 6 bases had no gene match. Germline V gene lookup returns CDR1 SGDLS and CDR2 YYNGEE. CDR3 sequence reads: CASSESGGPYNEQFF. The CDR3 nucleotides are TGTGCCAGCAGCGAGAGCGGGGGACCTTACAATGAGCAGTTCTTC.

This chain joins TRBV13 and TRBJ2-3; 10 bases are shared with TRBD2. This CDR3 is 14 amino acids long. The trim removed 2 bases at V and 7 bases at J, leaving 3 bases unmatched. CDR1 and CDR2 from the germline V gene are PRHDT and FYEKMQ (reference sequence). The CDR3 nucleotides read TGTGCCAGCAGCTTACTAGCGGGAGAAAATACGCAGTATTTT. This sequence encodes CASSLLAGENTQYF.

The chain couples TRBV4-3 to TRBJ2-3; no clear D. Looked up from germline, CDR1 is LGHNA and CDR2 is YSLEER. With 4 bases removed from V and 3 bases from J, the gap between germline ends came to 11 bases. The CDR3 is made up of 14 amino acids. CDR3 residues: CASSLAFGTDTQYF. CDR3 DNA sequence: TGCGCCAGCAGCCTGGCTTTCGGGACAGATACGCAGTATTTT.

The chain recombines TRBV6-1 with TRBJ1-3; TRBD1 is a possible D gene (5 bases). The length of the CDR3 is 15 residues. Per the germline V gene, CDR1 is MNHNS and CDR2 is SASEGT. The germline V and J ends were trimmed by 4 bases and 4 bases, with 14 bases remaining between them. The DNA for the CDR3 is TGTGCCAGCAGTGCTCGACAGTCAATCGGAAACACCATATATTTT. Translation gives CASSARQSIGNTIYF.

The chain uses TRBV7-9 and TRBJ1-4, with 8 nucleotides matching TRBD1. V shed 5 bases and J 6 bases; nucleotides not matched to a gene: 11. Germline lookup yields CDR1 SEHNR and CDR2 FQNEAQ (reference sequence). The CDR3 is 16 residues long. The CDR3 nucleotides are TGTGCCAGCAGCCGCCTGACCGGGACAGGAGATGAAAAACTGTTTTTT. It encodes CASSRLTGTGDEKLFF.

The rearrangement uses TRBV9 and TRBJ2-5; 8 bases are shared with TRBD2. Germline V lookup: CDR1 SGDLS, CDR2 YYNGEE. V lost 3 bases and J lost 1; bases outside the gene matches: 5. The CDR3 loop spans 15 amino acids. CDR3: CASSETSALQETQYF. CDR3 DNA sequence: TGTGCCAGCAGCGAGACTAGCGCTCTCCAAGAGACCCAGTACTTC.

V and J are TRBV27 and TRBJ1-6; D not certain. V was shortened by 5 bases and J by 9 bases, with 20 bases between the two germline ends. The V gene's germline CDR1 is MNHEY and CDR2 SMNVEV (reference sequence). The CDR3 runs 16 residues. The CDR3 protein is CASSPVRRELGSPLHF. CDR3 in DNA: TGTGCCAGCAGTCCCGTCAGGAGGGAGTTAGGTTCACCCCTCCACTTT.

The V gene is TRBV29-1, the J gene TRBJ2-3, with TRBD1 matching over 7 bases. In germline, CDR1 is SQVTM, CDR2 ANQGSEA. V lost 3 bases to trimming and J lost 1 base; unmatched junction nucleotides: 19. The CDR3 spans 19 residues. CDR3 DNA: TGCAGCGTTGACGGAGTTGTGCAGGGGGATCGTTCAGGCACAGATACGCAGTATTTT. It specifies CSVDGVVQGDRSGTDTQYF.

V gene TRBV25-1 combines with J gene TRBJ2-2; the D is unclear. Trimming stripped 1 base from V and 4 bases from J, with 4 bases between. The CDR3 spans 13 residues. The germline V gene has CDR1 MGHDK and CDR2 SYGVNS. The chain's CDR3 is CASSESLTGELFF. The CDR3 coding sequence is TGTGCCAGCAGTGAATCCCTCACCGGGGAGCTGTTTTTT.

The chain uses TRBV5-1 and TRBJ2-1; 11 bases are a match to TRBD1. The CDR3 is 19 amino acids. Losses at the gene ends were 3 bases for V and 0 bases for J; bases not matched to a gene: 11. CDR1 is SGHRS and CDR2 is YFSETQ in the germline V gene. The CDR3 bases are TGCGCCAGCAGCTCCTGGACAGGGGGCCTACTAAGCTCCTACAATGAGCAGTTCTTC. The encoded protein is CASSSWTGGLLSSYNEQFF.

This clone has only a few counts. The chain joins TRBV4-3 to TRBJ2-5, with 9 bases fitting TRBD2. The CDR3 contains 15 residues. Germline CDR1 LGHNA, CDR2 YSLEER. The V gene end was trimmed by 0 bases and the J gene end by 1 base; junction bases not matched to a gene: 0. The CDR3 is CASSQERGGQETQYF. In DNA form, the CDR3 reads TGCGCCAGCAGCCAAGAGCGGGGGGGCCAAGAGACCCAGTACTTC.